The 26 T cell receptor beta chains in this list originate from one sample, sequenced in a study of cytomegalovirus exposure and HLA in healthy donors. PCR primers comprised 60 Vbeta and 13 Jbeta primers. Sequencing was performed with immunoSEQ multiplex PCR; in TCRdb, only in-frame clones are kept and a portion is missing. The sample consists of around 60,000 clones, roughly 70% of them appearing once. Sequences were obtained from PBMCs. These receptors were taken from a middle-aged man in good health and CMV-seropositive.

The chain has TRBV30 and TRBJ2-5, with D maybe TRBD2 (5 bases). The CDR3 consists of 16 residues. Looked up from germline, CDR1 is GTSNPN and CDR2 is SVGIG (reference sequence). Trimming stripped 0 bases from V and 9 bases from J, with 23 bases between. The CDR3 region is CAWSVSRSSLSRAQYF. The CDR3 DNA reads TGTGCCTGGAGTGTAAGTCGGAGCAGCTTGTCGAGGGCCCAGTACTTC.

The table lists this clone with a few counts. The chain combines TRBV5-1 with TRBJ2-7, with TRBD1 matching 8 bases. With 3 bases clipped from V and 6 bases from J, the junction kept 11 bases outside the gene matches. This CDR3 region has 15 residues. CDR1 is SGHRS, CDR2 YFSETQ, per germline. CDR3 nucleotides: TGCGCCAGCAGCTCTCGCCAGGGGGCGGAATTCGAGCAGTACTTC. Its translation is CASSSRQGAEFEQYF.

The rearrangement joins TRBV14 to TRBJ2-7, with D possibly TRBD2 on 5 matching bases. Trimming stripped 3 bases from V and 0 bases from J, with 15 bases between. CDR3 length equals 16 residues. In germline, CDR1 is SGHDN, CDR2 FVKESK. As DNA, the CDR3 is TGTGCCAGCAGCCAGGACGCCGGGGTGGGCTCCTACGAGCAGTACTTC. Translating it yields CASSQDAGVGSYEQYF.

The genes are TRBV29-1 and TRBJ2-1; 10 bases are shared with TRBD2. Germline CDR1 reads SQVTM; CDR2 reads ANQGSEA. The CDR3 loop spans 15 amino acids. V gave up 2 bases and J gave up 3 bases; unmatched junction bases: 4. The chain's CDR3 is CSVETSGNLYNEQFF. The CDR3 DNA is TGCAGCGTTGAAACTAGCGGGAACCTCTACAATGAGCAGTTCTTC.

V usage is TRBV28 and J usage is TRBJ2-5; D not resolved. The germline V gene encodes CDR1 MDHEN and CDR2 SYDVKM. Trimming pared 4 bases from V and 5 bases from J, leaving 11 bases between. The CDR3 extends over 13 amino acids. The CDR3 sequence is CASSSPPGETQYF. The CDR3 DNA sequence: TGTGCCAGCAGTTCGCCCCCCGGGGAGACCCAGTACTTC.

V and J are TRBV6-6 and TRBJ1-4; D may be TRBD1 (5 bases). V was pared by 7 bases and J by 8 bases, with 20 bases between. The germline gives CDR1 MNHNY, CDR2 SVGAGI (reference sequence). This CDR3 region has 15 residues. The CDR3 sequence: CASTQGWAIDEKLFF. CDR3 sequence (DNA): TGTGCCAGCACCCAGGGATGGGCCATAGACGAAAAACTGTTTTTT.

The CDR3 reads CSVARLDEQFF. The DNA for the CDR3 is TGCAGCGTCGCCCGACTTGATGAGCAGTTCTTC. The chain uses TRBV29-1 and TRBJ2-1; D unclear. The CDR3 runs to 11 residues. The germline V gene has CDR1 SQVTM and CDR2 ANQGSEA. V was shortened by 6 bases and J by 8 bases, with 11 bases between the two germline ends.

This clone was detected a few times. The chain uses TRBV5-1 and TRBJ2-7, with D unresolved. Germline V lookup: CDR1 SGHRS, CDR2 YFSETQ. The CDR3 consists of 14 residues. Deletions cut 0 bases from V and 4 bases from J, with 11 bases between. The CDR3: CASSLDSETYEQYF. The CDR3 nucleotides read TGCGCCAGCAGCTTGGACAGTGAAACATACGAGCAGTACTTC.

In this sample, this clone turned up once. V gene TRBV5-4 combines with J gene TRBJ2-7; 15 bases match TRBD2. Trimming removed 4 bases from V and 4 bases from J; junction bases left unmatched: 6. From germline, CDR1 is SGHNT and CDR2 YYREEE (reference sequence). The CDR3 is 16 residues long. CDR3 protein: CASSRHGTSGRYEQYF. CDR3 nucleotide sequence: TGTGCCAGCAGCCGCCACGGGACTAGCGGGAGGTACGAGCAGTACTTC.

The chain employs TRBV10-1 and TRBJ2-3; 11 nucleotides line up with TRBD1. V dropped 5 bases and J dropped 4; count of bases not matched to a gene: 2. The germline CDR1 and CDR2 sequences are WNHNN and SYGVQD (reference sequence). The CDR3 runs to 14 residues. The CDR3 protein is CASSRTGGPDTQYF. In DNA form, the CDR3 reads TGCGCCAGCAGTCGGACAGGGGGCCCAGATACGCAGTATTTT.

This clone appeared once. The gene calls are TRBV19 and TRBJ2-5; perhaps TRBD2 as D (6 bases). The CDR3 loop spans 16 amino acids. Trimming took off 6 bases at V and 6 bases at J, with 23 bases between the two ends. Looked up from germline, CDR1 is LNHDA and CDR2 is SQIVND (reference sequence). The CDR3 reads CASSRDFHGLRKTQYF. In nucleotides, the CDR3 is TGTGCCAGTAGCCGGGACTTTCACGGCCTACGAAAGACCCAGTACTTC.

This clone was counted a few times. The chain links TRBV6-1 to TRBJ1-2; D may be TRBD1 (6 bases). Per the germline V gene, CDR1 is MNHNS and CDR2 is SASEGT. The CDR3 has 13 residues. V lost 4 bases, J lost 2 bases, and 8 bases lay in between. CDR3 residues: CASSGGQNYGYTF. For the CDR3, the DNA is TGTGCCAGCAGTGGTGGACAGAACTATGGCTACACCTTC.

The rearrangement links TRBV7-2 to TRBJ2-5, with 9 positions matching TRBD2. In germline, CDR1 is SGHTA, CDR2 FQGNSA. The CDR3 contains 16 residues. V lost 1 base and J lost 5; bases outside the gene matches: 8. The CDR3 DNA follows: TGTGCCAGCAGCTTAGGGCCAGCGGGGGGTTCGGAGACCCAGTACTTC. Amino acid sequence: CASSLGPAGGSETQYF.

This clone was detected only once. V is TRBV18 and J is TRBJ2-7; 7 nucleotides agree with TRBD2. Per the germline V gene, CDR1 is KGHSH and CDR2 is LQKENI. CDR3 size: 18 residues. Trimming at V came to 6 bases and at J to 3 bases, leaving 20 bases not matched to a gene. Here the CDR3 DNA reads TGTGCCAGCTCTCTATCAAATAGCGGGTCTTACGGGATCTACGAGCAGTACTTC. It specifies CASSLSNSGSYGIYEQYF. The entire variable domain, with the rest obtained from reference TRBV18 and TRBJ2-7, is as follows: NAGVMQNPRHLVRRRGQEARLRCSPMKGHSHVYWYRQLPEEGLKFMVYLQKENIIDESGMPKERFSAEFPKEGPSILRIQQVVRGDSAAYFCASSLSNSGSYGIYEQYFGPGTRLTVT.

V usage is TRBV27 and J usage is TRBJ2-3, with D possibly being TRBD2 (5 bases). Germline lookup yields CDR1 MNHEY and CDR2 SMNVEV (reference sequence). Trimming shortened V by 0 bases and J by 4 bases, and 11 bases separated the two germline ends. The CDR3 sequence is 15 residues long. The CDR3 spells CASSLSQEAPDTQYF. The CDR3, as DNA: TGTGCCAGCAGTTTATCCCAGGAGGCGCCAGATACGCAGTATTTT.

The chain combines TRBV29-1 with TRBJ1-4; TRBD1 agrees at 10 bases. The CDR3 extends over 13 amino acids. Per the germline V gene, CDR1 is SQVTM and CDR2 is ANQGSEA. J gave up 8 bases and V 7 bases, and 7 bases lay outside the gene matches. This CDR3 reads CSARGQGGEKLFF. CDR3 nucleotides: TGCAGCGCCAGAGGACAGGGGGGAGAAAAACTGTTTTTT.

The genes are TRBV10-3 and TRBJ2-3, with D possibly TRBD1 on 5 matching bases. This CDR3 is built from 17 residues. Germline CDR1 is ENHRY and CDR2 is SYGVKD. V was shortened by 4 bases and J by 8 bases, with 25 bases between the two germline ends. The CDR3 here is CAISGRDGRVVWGTQYF. Written as DNA, the CDR3 is TGTGCCATCAGTGGCCGTGATGGCAGGGTTGTCTGGGGTACGCAGTATTTT.

The chain employs TRBV15 and TRBJ1-4; D perhaps matches TRBD1 (6 bases). The CDR3 sequence is 14 residues long. Trimming removed 5 bases at V and 5 bases at J, with 12 bases between. From germline, CDR1 is LNHNV and CDR2 YYDKDF (reference sequence). The chain's CDR3 is CATSSDRNNEKLFF. DNA of the CDR3: TGTGCCACCAGCTCGGACAGAAACAATGAAAAACTGTTTTTT.

The chain links TRBV7-2 to TRBJ2-7; 8 nucleotides match TRBD2. The CDR3 spans 19 residues. CDR1 is SGHTA and CDR2 is FQGNSA in the germline V gene. V dropped 3 bases and J dropped 0; count of bases not matched to a gene: 16. CDR3 sequence (DNA): TGTGCCAGCAGCTTGTCCCCGGGAGGGCTTTTAAAGAGCTCCTACGAGCAGTACTTC. This encodes CASSLSPGGLLKSSYEQYF.

This clone was counted between two and nine times. The V and J genes are TRBV15 and TRBJ1-5; 8 bases match TRBD1. The CDR3 spans 17 residues. The germline gives CDR1 LNHNV, CDR2 YYDKDF (reference sequence). Losses at the gene ends were 0 bases for V and 2 bases for J; bases not matched to a gene: 6. The CDR3 protein is CATSRDWTGSRNQPQHF. Written as DNA, the CDR3 is TGTGCCACCAGCAGAGACTGGACAGGGTCGCGCAATCAGCCCCAGCATTTT.

This chain links TRBV4-3 with TRBJ1-2; D call uncertain. The V end was cut by 0 bases, the J end by 8 bases, with 13 bases between. There are 14 residues in the CDR3. Germline V gene data show CDR1 as LGHNA and CDR2 as YSLEER. CDR3 loop: CASSQDTGLGGYTF. As DNA, the CDR3 is TGCGCCAGCAGCCAAGATACCGGGTTAGGCGGCTACACCTTC.

This chain links TRBV7-8 with TRBJ1-1; D unclear. CDR1 and CDR2 (germline): SGHVS, FQNEAQ. V shed 5 bases and J shed 1 base, with 8 bases lying between them. The CDR3 has 13 amino acids. The CDR3 sequence is CASSAHRNTEAFF. The CDR3 region has the DNA TGTGCCAGCAGCGCCCACAGGAACACTGAAGCTTTCTTT.

This sequence joins TRBV19 and TRBJ2-7, with D possibly matching TRBD1 (6 bases). Trimming cost V 11 bases and J 3 bases, with 20 bases left between them. This CDR3 comprises 14 residues. Germline CDR1 is LNHDA and CDR2 is SQIVND (reference sequence). CDR3 DNA: TGTGCCGCTACGGGACAAAGGGTAAGCTACGAGCAGTACTTC. Translation gives CAATGQRVSYEQYF.

CDR3 sequence (DNA): TGTGCCAGTAGTTCTCCCGGACTACCCAACACCGGGGAGCTGTTTTTT. As protein: CASSSPGLPNTGELFF. The chain carries TRBV19 and TRBJ2-2; perhaps TRBD2 as D (6 bases). The CDR3 has 16 amino acids. The germline gives CDR1 LNHDA, CDR2 SQIVND (reference sequence). V dropped 5 bases and J dropped 2 bases, with 15 bases sitting between them.

V is TRBV5-6 and J is TRBJ1-4; the match to TRBD1 covers 9 bases. Looked up from germline, CDR1 is SGHDT and CDR2 is YYEEEE. The CDR3 loop spans 16 amino acids. Unmatched junction bases numbered 8, after V lost 3 bases and J lost 5 bases. The DNA for the CDR3 is TGTGCCAGCAGCTGGGGCACCGGGACAGGGAATGAAAAACTGTTTTTT. Protein product: CASSWGTGTGNEKLFF. The variable domain in full, with the rest retrieved from reference TRBV5-6 and TRBJ1-4, is DAGVTQSPTHLIKTRGQQVTLRCSPKSGHDTVSWYQQALGQGPQFIFQYYEEEERQRGNFPDRFSGHQFPNYSSELNVNALLLGDSALYLCASSWGTGTGNEKLFFGSGTQLSVL.

The gene calls are TRBV2 and TRBJ1-5; perhaps TRBD1 as D (5 bases). Germline assignment: CDR1 SNHLY and CDR2 FYNNEI. The ends were cut back, 4 bases at V and 3 bases at J, with 13 bases in the middle. The CDR3 loop spans 15 amino acids. The CDR3 spells CASSGVVGDNQPQHF. The CDR3 nucleotides are TGTGCCAGCAGTGGAGTAGTAGGGGACAATCAGCCCCAGCATTTT.